The source of this TCR beta chain is a study of shared clonotypes between healthy human individuals (dated by TCRdb to the early 2020s). In the study overall: The cohort comprised a couple of women and a few men aged 18 to 49 years. To increase sequencing depth and limit assay-specific biases, TCR repertoire library preparation and sequencing were carried out by different laboratories using diverse techniques. Per donor, leukapheresis produced somewhere between about 0.85 and 8.9 billion PBMCs. Blood TCR repertoires of a handful of healthy adults were deeply sequenced to estimate repertoire size and the extent of clonotype sharing between individuals. For each donor, CD4 naive and CD4 memory were each run on three plates, CD8 naive on two plates, and CD8 memory on one plate. Overall results and qualifications from the work: Higher generation probabilities were observed for clonotypes shared by all four sorted-subset donors than for non-shared clonotypes. Only blood was sampled, and tissue TCR repertoires likely differ from those in blood. Sharing across several donors was observed for around 5% of naive CD4, around 3.5% of naive CD8, 2% to 2.5% of memory CD4, and around 0.42% of memory CD8 clonotypes. Rarefaction of sorted-subset datasets indicated incomplete sequencing despite the large sequencing depth. Estimated clonotype richness was generally larger for naive than for memory subsets. Because the study included a small number of donors, the genetic and exposure-history diversity represented was limited. Pairwise subsampling indicated that sequencing depth was expected to affect the degree of clonotype sharing among donors.

CDR1 and CDR2, per the germline V gene, are SGHNT and YENEEA. V lost 1 base and J lost 0 bases; the stretch between them is 7 bases long. Including cysteine and phenylalanine, the CDR3 has 15 amino acids. This entry keeps only the CDR3 DNA: 45 bases, framed from base 1. Notes on this clone: The target of this receptor is not known. No base-level quality is on record; no much larger clone is a single base apart.

The donors were healthy, HIV-negative adults who had no recently reported acute infections or vaccinations. Only Caucasian adults living in Nashville, Tennessee, USA were represented among the donors. Magnetic negative selection was used to enrich CD4+ T cells, after which naive cells were positively selected on CD45RA and the negative fraction became the memory subset. After blood collection by leukapheresis, PBMCs were isolated using Ficoll-Histopaque density gradient centrifugation and then cryopreserved in the vapor phase of liquid nitrogen. Purity and quantity of every magnetically sorted T cell population were checked by analytical flow cytometry. Genomic DNA was isolated from every sorted fraction and measured by UV absorbance on a Nanodrop 2000c. Using the deep immunoSEQ assay, TCR CDR3 regions were amplified from genomic DNA by multiplex PCR. For each cell subset, the extracted genomic DNA was distributed evenly across all wells of several immunoSEQ 96-well plates, and each plate served as one replicate. For sorted subsets, 200 ng of genomic DNA, equivalent to around 29,000 T cell genomes, went into each replicate PCR. Purified libraries were measured with a Qubit 3.0 fluorometer, size-checked on a Bioanalyzer 2100, and measured again with the KAPA Library Quantification kit. Each immunoSEQ 96-well plate was sequenced on its own single-read 150-cycle Illumina NextSeq 550 flow cell. On the study's bioinformatics: Because the immunoSEQ output included only junctional sequences and no quality scores, the filtering could not be the same as the filtering used for full-length reads. To assign V/J genes and CDR3, sequences were annotated against IMGT germline references using PyIR, a Python wrapper for IgBLAST v1.9. Reads were filtered out if the reads had weak V/J assignments (E-value above 1e-6), no CDR3, stop codons, out-of-frame junctions, or ambiguous translated residues. A V3J clonotype was defined by an identical inferred V gene, J gene, and CDR3 amino acid sequence. The percentage overlap between two repertoires was calculated by dividing the number of shared unique clonotypes by the size of the smaller repertoire. Three approaches were used to assess repertoire richness: RTK rarefaction, the Chao1 estimator, and Recon v2.1 estimates of unobserved clonotypes. Generation probabilities were computed with OLGA for all TCRbeta clonotypes obtained by the gDNA method from several donors. TCRdb took this table from immuneACCESS and kept in-frame rearrangements with V and J called. Such tables lack part of the clones; where checked against another copy, unresolved V genes explain under half of the gap, and the rest is unexplained. Clonal size and the V and J genes are those of that table, whereas D and trimming came from the DNA. The sample profile shows 2.3 million or so clones; 93% of them were found once. The ten top clones hold 0.3% to 0.4% of the sample.

Material for sequencing was naive CD4+ T cells from PBMCs. The cell subset or site label for this specimen denotes: CD45RA+ positively selected. The rearrangement joined TRBV11-3 to TRBJ2-1; TRBD2 might be the D gene, on 5 matching bases. The clonotype comes from a man in his late teens or twenties in good health. Some clones in this sample may be carry-over from other donors' samples. The encoded CDR3 is CASSLVASSYNEQFF. The DNA sequence reads TGTGCCAGCAGCTTAGTAGCGTCCTCCTACAATGAGCAGTTCTTC.